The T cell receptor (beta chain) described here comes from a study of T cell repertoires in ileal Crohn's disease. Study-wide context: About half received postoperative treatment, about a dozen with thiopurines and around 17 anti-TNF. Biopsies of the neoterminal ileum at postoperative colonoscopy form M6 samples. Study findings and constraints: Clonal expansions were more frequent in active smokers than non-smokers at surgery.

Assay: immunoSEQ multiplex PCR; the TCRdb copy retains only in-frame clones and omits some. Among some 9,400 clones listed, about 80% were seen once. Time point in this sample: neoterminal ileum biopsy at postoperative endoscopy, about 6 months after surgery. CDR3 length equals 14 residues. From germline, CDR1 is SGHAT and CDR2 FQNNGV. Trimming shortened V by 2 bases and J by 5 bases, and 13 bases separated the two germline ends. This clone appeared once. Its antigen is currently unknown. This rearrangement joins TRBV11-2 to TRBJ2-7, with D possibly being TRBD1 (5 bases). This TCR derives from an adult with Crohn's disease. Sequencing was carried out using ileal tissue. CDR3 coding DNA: TGTGCCAGCAGCTTAATTAGGGGCCGAGACGAGCAGTACTTC. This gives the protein CASSLIRGRDEQYF.